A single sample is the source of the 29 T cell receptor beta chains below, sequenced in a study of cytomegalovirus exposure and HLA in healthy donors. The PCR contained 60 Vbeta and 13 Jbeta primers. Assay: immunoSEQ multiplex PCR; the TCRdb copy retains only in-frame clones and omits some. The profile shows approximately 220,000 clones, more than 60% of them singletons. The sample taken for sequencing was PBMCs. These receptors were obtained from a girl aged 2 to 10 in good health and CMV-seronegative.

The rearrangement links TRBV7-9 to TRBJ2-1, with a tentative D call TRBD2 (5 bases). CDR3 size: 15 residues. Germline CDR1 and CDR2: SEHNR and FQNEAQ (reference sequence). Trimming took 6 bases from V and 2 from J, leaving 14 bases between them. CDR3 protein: CASSWTLDTYNEQFF. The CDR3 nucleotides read TGTGCCAGCAGTTGGACTCTTGACACCTACAATGAGCAGTTCTTC.

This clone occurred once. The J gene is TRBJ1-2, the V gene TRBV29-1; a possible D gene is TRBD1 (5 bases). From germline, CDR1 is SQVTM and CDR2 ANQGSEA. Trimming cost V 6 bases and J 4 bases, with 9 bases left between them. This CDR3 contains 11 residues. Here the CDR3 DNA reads TGCAGCGTAAACACAGGCTATGGCTACACCTTC. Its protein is CSVNTGYGYTF.

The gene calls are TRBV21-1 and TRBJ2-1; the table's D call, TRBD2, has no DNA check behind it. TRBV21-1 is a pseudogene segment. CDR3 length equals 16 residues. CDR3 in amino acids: CASSKVATPSDNEQFF. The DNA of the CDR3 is TGTGCCAGCAGCAAAGTCGCGACTCCGTCCGACAATGAGCAGTTCTTC.

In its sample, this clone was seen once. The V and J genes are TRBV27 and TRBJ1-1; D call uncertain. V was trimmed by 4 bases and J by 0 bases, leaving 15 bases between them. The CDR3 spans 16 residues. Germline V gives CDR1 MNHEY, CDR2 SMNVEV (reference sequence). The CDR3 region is CASSSRRDLMNTEAFF. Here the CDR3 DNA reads TGTGCCAGCAGTTCTCGCCGGGATCTTATGAACACTGAAGCTTTCTTT.

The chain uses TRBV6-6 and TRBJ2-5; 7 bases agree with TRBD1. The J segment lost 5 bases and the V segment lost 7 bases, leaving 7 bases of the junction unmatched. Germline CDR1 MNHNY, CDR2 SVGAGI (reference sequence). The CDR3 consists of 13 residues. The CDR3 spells CASTRQGGETQYF. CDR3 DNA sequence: TGTGCCAGCACCAGACAGGGTGGGGAGACCCAGTACTTC.

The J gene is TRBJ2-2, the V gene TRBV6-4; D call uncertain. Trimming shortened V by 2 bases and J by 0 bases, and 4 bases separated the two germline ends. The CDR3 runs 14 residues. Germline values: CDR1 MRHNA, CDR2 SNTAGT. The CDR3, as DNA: TGTGCCAGCAGTGACACACCGAACACCGGGGAGCTGTTTTTT. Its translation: CASSDTPNTGELFF.

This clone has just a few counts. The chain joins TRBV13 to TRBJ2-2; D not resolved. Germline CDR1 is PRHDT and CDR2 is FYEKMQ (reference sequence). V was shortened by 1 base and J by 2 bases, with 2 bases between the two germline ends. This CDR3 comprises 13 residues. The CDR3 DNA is TGTGCCAGCAGCTTAGCAAACACCGGGGAGCTGTTTTTT. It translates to CASSLANTGELFF.

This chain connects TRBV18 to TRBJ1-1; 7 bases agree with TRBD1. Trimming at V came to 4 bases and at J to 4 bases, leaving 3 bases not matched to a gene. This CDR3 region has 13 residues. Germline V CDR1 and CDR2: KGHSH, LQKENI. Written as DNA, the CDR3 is TGTGCCAGCTCACTGGGGACAGCCACTGAAGCTTTCTTT. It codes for CASSLGTATEAFF. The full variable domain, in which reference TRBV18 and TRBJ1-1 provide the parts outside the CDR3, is NAGVMQNPRHLVRRRGQEARLRCSPMKGHSHVYWYRQLPEEGLKFMVYLQKENIIDESGMPKERFSAEFPKEGPSILRIQQVVRGDSAAYFCASSLGTATEAFFGQGTRLTVV.

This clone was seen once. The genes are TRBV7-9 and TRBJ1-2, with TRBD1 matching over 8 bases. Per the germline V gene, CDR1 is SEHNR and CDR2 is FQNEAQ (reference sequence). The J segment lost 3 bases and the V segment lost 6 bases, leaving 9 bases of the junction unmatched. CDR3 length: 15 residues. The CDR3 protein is CASSHGQGRYYGYTF. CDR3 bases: TGTGCCAGCAGTCACGGACAGGGCCGCTACTATGGCTACACCTTC.

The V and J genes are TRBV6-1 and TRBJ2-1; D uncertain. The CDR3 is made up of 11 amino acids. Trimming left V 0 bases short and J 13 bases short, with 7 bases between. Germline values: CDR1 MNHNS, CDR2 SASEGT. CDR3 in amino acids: CASSEALAQFF. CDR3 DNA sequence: TGTGCCAGCAGTGAAGCGCTGGCCCAGTTCTTC.

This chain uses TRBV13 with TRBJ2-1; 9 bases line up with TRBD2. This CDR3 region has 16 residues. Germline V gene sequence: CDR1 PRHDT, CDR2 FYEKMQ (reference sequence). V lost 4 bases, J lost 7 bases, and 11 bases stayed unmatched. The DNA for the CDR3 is TGTGCCAGCAGCTCATCCGGGACTAGCTATGGAAATGAGCAGTTCTTC. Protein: CASSSSGTSYGNEQFF.

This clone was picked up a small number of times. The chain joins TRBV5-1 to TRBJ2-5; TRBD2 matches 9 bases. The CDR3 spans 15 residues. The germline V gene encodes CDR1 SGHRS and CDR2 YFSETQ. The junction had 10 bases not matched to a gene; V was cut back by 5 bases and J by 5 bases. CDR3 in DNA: TGCGCCAGCAGTGCCGGGCGCGGGGGGGCCGAGACCCAGTACTTC. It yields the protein CASSAGRGGAETQYF.

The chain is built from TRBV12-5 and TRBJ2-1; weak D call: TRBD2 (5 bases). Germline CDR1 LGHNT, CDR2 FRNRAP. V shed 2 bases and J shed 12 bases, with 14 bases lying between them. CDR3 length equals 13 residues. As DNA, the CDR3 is TGTGCTAGTGGTTTGCCCTCCCCTCGGGGGCAGTTCTTC. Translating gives CASGLPSPRGQFF.

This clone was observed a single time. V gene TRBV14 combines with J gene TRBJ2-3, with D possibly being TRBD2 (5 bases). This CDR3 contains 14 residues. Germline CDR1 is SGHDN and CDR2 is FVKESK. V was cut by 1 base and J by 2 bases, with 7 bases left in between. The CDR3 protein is CASSQGTYTDTQYF. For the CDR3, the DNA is TGTGCCAGCAGCCAAGGGACTTACACAGATACGCAGTATTTT.

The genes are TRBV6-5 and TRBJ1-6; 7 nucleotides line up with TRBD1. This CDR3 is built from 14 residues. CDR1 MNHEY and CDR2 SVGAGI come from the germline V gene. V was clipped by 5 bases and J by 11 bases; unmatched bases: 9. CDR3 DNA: TGTGCCAGCAGTAACCGACAGGGTGGTACACCCCTCCACTTT. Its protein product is CASSNRQGGTPLHF.

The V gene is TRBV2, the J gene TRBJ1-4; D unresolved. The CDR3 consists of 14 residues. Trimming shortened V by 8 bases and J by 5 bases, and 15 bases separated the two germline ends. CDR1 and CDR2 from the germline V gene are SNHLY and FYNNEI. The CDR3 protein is CASHIWTPNEKLFF. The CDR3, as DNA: TGTGCCAGCCATATTTGGACTCCGAATGAAAAACTGTTTTTT.

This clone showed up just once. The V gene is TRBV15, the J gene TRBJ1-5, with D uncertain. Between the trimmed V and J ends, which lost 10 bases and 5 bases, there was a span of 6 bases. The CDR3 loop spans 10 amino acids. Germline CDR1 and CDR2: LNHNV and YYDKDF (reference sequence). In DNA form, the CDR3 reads TGTGCCATCGGGGATCAGCCCCAGCATTTT. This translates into CAIGDQPQHF.

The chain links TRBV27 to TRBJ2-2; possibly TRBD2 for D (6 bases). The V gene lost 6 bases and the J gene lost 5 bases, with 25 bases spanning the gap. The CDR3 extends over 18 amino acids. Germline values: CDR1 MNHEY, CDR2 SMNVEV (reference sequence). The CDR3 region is CASRNLVYPGLHTGELFF. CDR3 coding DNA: TGTGCCAGCAGGAACCTAGTCTATCCGGGACTGCATACCGGGGAGCTGTTTTTT.

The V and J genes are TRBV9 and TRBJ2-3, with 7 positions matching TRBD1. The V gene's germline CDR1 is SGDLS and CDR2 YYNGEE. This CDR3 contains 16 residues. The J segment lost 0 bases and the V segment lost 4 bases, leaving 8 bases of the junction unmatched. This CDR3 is CASSPFEGASTDTQYF. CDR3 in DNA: TGTGCCAGCAGCCCTTTCGAGGGGGCCAGCACAGATACGCAGTATTTT.

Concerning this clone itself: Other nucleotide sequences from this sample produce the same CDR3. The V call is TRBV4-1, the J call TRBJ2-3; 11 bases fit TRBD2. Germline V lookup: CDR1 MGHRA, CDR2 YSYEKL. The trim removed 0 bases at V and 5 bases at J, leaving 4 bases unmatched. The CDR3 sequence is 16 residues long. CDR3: CASSQDPTSGGDTQYF. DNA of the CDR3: TGCGCCAGCAGCCAAGATCCCACTAGCGGGGGAGATACGCAGTATTTT.

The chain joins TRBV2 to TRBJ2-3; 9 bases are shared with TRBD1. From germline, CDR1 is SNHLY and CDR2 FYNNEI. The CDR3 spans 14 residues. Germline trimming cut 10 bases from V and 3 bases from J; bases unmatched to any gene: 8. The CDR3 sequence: CATRYRGRTDTQYF. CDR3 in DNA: TGTGCCACGCGATACAGGGGGCGTACAGATACGCAGTATTTT.

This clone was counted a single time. CDR3 nucleotides: TGCGCCAGCAGCTTATGGCTAGCGAACGCCGATTGGCAGTTCTTC. Encoded protein: CASSLWLANADWQFF. The rearrangement links TRBV5-1 to TRBJ2-1, with D perhaps matching TRBD2 (6 bases). The germline V gene encodes CDR1 SGHRS and CDR2 YFSETQ. V was cut by 2 bases and J by 12 bases, with 21 bases left in between. This CDR3 region has 15 residues.

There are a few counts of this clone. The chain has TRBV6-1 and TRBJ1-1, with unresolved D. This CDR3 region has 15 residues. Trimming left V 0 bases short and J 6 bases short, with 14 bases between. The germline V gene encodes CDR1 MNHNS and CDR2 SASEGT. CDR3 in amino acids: CASSEAGVASSEAFF. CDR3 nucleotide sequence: TGTGCCAGCAGTGAAGCAGGAGTAGCTAGCTCTGAAGCTTTCTTT.

CDR3 amino acids: CASMNGPGKPQHF. The CDR3 DNA follows: TGTGCCAGCATGAACGGCCCGGGGAAGCCCCAGCATTTT. The V and J genes are TRBV2 and TRBJ1-5; no clear D. The V end lost 7 bases, the J end lost 8 bases, and 15 bases lay between the germline ends. The germline CDR1 and CDR2 sequences are SNHLY and FYNNEI. CDR3 length equals 13 residues.

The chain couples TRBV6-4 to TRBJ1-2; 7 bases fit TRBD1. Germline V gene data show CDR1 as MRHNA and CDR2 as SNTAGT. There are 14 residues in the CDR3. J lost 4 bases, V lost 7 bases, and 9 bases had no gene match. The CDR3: CASNPTGAAYGYTF. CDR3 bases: TGTGCCAGCAACCCCACAGGGGCCGCCTATGGCTACACCTTC.

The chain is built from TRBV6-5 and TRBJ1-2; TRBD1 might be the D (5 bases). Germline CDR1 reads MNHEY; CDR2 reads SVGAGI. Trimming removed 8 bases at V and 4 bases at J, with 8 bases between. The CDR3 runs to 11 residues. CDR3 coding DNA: TGTGCCAGCCACGGGGGCTATGGCTACACCTTC. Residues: CASHGGYGYTF.

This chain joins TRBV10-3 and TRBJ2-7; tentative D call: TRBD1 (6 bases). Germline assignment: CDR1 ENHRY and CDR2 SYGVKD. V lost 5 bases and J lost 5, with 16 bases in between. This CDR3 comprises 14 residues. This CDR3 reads CAISPGDASNEQYF. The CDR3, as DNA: TGTGCCATCAGTCCAGGGGACGCGTCTAACGAGCAGTACTTC.

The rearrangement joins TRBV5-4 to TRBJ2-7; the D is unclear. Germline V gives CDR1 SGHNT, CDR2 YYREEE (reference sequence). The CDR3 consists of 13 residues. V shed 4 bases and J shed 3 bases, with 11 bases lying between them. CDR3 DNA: TGTGCCAGCAGCCCCTCTCGGAGCTACGAGCAGTACTTC. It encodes CASSPSRSYEQYF.

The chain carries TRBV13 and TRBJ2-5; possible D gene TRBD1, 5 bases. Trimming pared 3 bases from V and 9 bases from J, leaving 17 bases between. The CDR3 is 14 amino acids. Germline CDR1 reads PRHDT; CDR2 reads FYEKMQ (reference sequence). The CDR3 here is CASSLTPGIEAQYF. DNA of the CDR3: TGTGCCAGCAGCTTGACTCCAGGGATTGAGGCCCAGTACTTC.